The 8 T cell receptor beta chains listed next were all sequenced from one sample in a study of identical twins. Each CDR3 protein is one row after TCRdb ran MiXCR on the 5' RACE reads. Found here are some 270,000 distinct CDR3 sequences, about 9% of them singletons; the top ten hold 3%. These sequences were also reported in another study, on yellow fever vaccine responses in identical twins.

Sequenced sample: CD8+ T cells sorted from blood. The receptors derive from a woman younger than 35 in good health.

This clonotype occurred a few times. The V call is TRBV6-1, the J call TRBJ1-6, with unresolved D. V gave up 0 bases and J gave up 9 bases, with 15 bases separating them. Germline CDR1 MNHNS, CDR2 SASEGT. The CDR3 runs 16 residues. The DNA for the CDR3 is TGTGCCAGCAGTGAAGCTACAGTGCCTTTGGGTTCACCCCTCCACTTT. Protein: CASSEATVPLGSPLHF.

J is TRBJ2-2 and V is TRBV4-1, with 11 bases fitting TRBD1. Germline lookup yields CDR1 MGHRA and CDR2 YSYEKL. With 1 base clipped from V and 4 bases from J, the junction kept 2 bases outside the gene matches. The CDR3 is 16 amino acids. This CDR3 reads CASSQVGQGVTGELFF. The CDR3 DNA follows: TGCGCCAGCAGCCAAGTGGGACAGGGGGTCACCGGGGAGCTGTTTTTT.

This clonotype was picked up a small number of times. This chain uses TRBV20-1 with TRBJ2-1, with 7 bases identical to TRBD2. CDR1 is DFQATT and CDR2 is SNEGSKA in the germline V gene (reference sequence). The CDR3 length is 15 residues. Trimming at V came to 1 base and at J to 0 bases, leaving 3 bases not matched to a gene. The CDR3 DNA reads TGCAGTGCTAGAGTGCGGGAGTACTCCTACAATGAGCAGTTCTTC. It codes for CSARVREYSYNEQFF.

This clonotype has just a few counts. The chain employs TRBV5-1 and TRBJ2-3, with D possibly matching TRBD2 (8 bases). This CDR3 spans 14 amino acids. Germline-derived CDR1 and CDR2 are SGHRS and YFSETQ. V was cut by 4 bases and J by 4 bases, with 13 bases left in between. The CDR3 sequence: CASSRGGTADTQYF. DNA for the CDR3: TGCGCCAGCAGCCGCGGGGGGACAGCAGATACGCAGTATTTT. Variable domain in full (rest from reference TRBV5-1 and TRBJ2-3): KAGVTQTPRYLIKTRGQQVTLSCSPISGHRSVSWYQQTPGQGLQFLFEYFSETQRNKGNFPGRFSGRQFSNSRSEMNVSTLELGDSALYLCASSRGGTADTQYFGPGTRLTVL.

The chain employs TRBV14 and TRBJ2-5; 10 nucleotides match TRBD1. V lost 2 bases to trimming and J lost 5 bases; unmatched junction nucleotides: 17. The CDR3 totals 19 residues. The germline V gene has CDR1 SGHDN and CDR2 FVKESK. The CDR3 nucleotides read TGTGCCAGCAGCCAAAATGACCGGGACAGGGGAATGCGGTCGGAGACCCAGTACTTC. This encodes CASSQNDRDRGMRSETQYF.

This clonotype was recorded many times. This chain uses TRBV20-1 with TRBJ2-1; 11 bases align to TRBD2. The CDR3 length is 13 residues. Germline CDR1 reads DFQATT; CDR2 reads SNEGSKA (reference sequence). The CDR3 loop is CSTSGSSYNEQFF. The DNA for the CDR3 is TGCAGCACTAGCGGGAGCTCCTACAATGAGCAGTTCTTC.

This rearrangement joins TRBV9 to TRBJ1-2; 12 nucleotides line up with TRBD1. J was trimmed by 0 bases and V by 3 bases; bases with no gene match: 6. Germline V gene sequence: CDR1 SGDLS, CDR2 YYNGEE. CDR3 length: 17 residues. CDR3 amino acids: CASSAEGQGAPNYGYTF. CDR3 sequence (DNA): TGTGCCAGCAGCGCTGAGGGACAGGGGGCGCCTAACTATGGCTACACCTTC.

This clonotype was observed many times. This chain joins TRBV11-1 and TRBJ2-7; 10 nucleotides line up with TRBD2. Germline assignment: CDR1 SGHAT and CDR2 FQDESV (reference sequence). The CDR3 totals 15 residues. J lost 5 bases, V lost 2 bases, and 6 bases had no gene match. CDR3 amino acids: CASSLLAGGRHEQYF. As DNA, the CDR3 is TGTGCCAGCAGCTTATTAGCGGGAGGTCGACACGAGCAGTACTTC.